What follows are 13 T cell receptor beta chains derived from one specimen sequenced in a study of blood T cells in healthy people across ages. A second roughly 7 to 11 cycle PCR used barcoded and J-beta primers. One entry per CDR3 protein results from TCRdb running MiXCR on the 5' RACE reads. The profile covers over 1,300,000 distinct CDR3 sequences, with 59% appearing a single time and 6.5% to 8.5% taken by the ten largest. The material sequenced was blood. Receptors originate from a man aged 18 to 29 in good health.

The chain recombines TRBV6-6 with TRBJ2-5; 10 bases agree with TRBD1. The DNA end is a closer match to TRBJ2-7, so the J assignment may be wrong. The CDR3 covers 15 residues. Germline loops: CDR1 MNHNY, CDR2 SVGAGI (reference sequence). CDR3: CASSYLDRGNYEQYF. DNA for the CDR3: TGTGCCAGCAGTTACTTGGACAGGGGGAACTACGAGCAGTACTTC.

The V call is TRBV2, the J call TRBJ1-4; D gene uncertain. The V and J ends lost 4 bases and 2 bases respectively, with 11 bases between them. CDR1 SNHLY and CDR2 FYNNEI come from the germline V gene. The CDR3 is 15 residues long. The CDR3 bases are TGTGCCAGCAGTGGGGGAGCACGGACTAATGAAAAACTGTTTTTT. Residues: CASSGGARTNEKLFF.

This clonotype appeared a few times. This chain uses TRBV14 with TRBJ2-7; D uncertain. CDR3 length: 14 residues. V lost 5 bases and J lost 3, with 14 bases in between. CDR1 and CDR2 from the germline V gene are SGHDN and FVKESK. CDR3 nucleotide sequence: TGTGCCAGCAGCAACAGACATCAGTTCTACGAGCAGTACTTC. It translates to CASSNRHQFYEQYF.

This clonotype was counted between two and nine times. In DNA, the CDR3 is TGTGCCAGCAGCTTACCGGAACGGGAGGAATTCTCCTACGAGCAGTACTTC. It yields the protein CASSLPEREEFSYEQYF. The J gene is TRBJ2-7, the V gene TRBV7-8, with 7 bases lining up with TRBD2. V dropped 2 bases and J dropped 0; count of bases not matched to a gene: 10. The length of the CDR3 is 17 residues. CDR1 is SGHVS, CDR2 FQNEAQ, per germline. The full variable domain, in which reference TRBV7-8 and TRBJ2-7 provide the parts outside the CDR3, is GAGVSQSPRYKVAKRGQDVALRCDPISGHVSLFWYQQALGQGPEFLTYFQNEAQLDKSGLPSDRFFAERPEGSVSTLKIQRTQQEDSAVYLCASSLPEREEFSYEQYFGPGTRLTVT.

CDR3 bases: TGCGCCAGCAGCCAGAGTATAGCGGGGGGACAATACAATGAGCAGTTCTTC. Its translation is CASSQSIAGGQYNEQFF. This sequence joins TRBV4-3 and TRBJ2-1; 10 bases are a match to TRBD2. Trimming took 3 bases from V and 4 from J; bases not matched to a gene: 9. Germline values: CDR1 LGHNA, CDR2 YSLEER. The CDR3 has 17 residues.

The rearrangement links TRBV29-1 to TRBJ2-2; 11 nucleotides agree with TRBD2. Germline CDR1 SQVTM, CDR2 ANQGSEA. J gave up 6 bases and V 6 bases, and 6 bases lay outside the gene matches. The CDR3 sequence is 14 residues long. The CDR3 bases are TGCAGCGTGGGACTAGCGGTAAAACCCGGGGAGCTGTTTTTT. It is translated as CSVGLAVKPGELFF.

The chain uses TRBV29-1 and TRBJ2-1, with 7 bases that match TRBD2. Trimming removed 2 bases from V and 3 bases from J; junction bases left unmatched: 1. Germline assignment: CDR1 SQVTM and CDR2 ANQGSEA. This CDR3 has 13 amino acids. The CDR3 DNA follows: TGCAGCGTTGAAAGCGGGAACTACAATGAGCAGTTCTTC. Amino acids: CSVESGNYNEQFF.

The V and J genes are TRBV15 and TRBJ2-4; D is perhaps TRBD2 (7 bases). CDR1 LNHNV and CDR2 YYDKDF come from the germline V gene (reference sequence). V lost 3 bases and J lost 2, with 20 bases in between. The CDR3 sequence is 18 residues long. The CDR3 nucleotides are TGTGCCACCAGCAGGACCTCAGGGAGGGGGGAGACCAAAAACATTCAGTACTTC. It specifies CATSRTSGRGETKNIQYF.

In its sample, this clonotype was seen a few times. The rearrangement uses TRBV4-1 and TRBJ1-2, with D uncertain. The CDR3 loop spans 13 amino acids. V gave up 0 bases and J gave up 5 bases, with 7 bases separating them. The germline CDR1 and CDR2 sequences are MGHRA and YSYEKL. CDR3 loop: CASSQEEGYGYTF. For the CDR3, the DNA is TGCGCCAGCAGCCAAGAAGAAGGGTATGGCTACACCTTC.

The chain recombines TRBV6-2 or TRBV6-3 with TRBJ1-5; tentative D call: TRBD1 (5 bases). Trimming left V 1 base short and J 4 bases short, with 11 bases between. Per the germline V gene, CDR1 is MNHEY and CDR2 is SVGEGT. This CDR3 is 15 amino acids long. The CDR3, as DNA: TGTGCCAGCAGTTACTACACTGGGACTAATCAGCCCCAGCATTTT. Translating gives CASSYYTGTNQPQHF.

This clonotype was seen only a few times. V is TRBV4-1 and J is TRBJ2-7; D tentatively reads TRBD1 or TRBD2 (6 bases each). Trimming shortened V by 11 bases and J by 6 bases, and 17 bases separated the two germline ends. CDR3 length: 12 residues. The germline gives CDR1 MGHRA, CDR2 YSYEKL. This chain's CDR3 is CAARGARGEQYF. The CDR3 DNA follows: TGCGCCGCGAGGGGGGCGAGGGGCGAGCAGTACTTC.

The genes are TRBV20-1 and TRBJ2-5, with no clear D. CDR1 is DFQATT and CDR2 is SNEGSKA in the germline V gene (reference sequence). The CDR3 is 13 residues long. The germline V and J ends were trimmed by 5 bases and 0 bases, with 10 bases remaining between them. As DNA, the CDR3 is TGCAGTGCTTATCCGGCAGACCAAGAGACCCAGTACTTC. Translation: CSAYPADQETQYF.

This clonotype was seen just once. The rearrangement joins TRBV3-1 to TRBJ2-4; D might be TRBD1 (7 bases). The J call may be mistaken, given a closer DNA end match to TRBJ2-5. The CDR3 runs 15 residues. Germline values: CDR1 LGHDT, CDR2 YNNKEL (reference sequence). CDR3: CASSRYGGRGETQYF. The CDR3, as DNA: TGTGCCAGCAGCCGATACGGGGGCAGGGGGGAGACCCAGTACTTC.